This entry features one T cell receptor (beta chain) sequence. Antigen unknown. Use of 60 Vbeta and 13 Jbeta primers characterized the PCR. Sequencing used immunoSEQ multiplex PCR; TCRdb keeps in-frame clones, though not all of them. The sample holds 150,000 or so clones; roughly three quarters are singletons and the top ten take approximately 14%. This sample is part of a study of cytomegalovirus exposure and HLA in healthy donors. Study-level findings and limits: Researchers left out some V segments, among them TRBV6-2 and TRBV6-3, as indistinguishable. Earlier analysis yielded a pattern in which most TCR beta V segments were productive about 90% or about 30% of the time. The study recorded around 160 TCR beta chains that were cytomegalovirus-associated.

This CDR3 is built from 16 residues. Germline V gene sequence: CDR1 SGDLS, CDR2 YYNGEE. V was shortened by 6 bases and J by 1 base, with 18 bases between the two germline ends. The chain uses TRBV9 and TRBJ2-3, with D perhaps matching TRBD2 (6 bases). Sequences were obtained from PBMCs. The sequence derives from a middle-aged woman in good health and CMV-seronegative. The CDR3 loop is CASNHPGDGGTDTQYF. The CDR3 DNA follows: TGTGCCAGCAACCACCCGGGAGACGGGGGCACAGATACGCAGTATTTT.